This TCR beta chain is drawn from a study of control samples from healthy donors and cancer patients. The CDR3 consists of 15 residues. Per germline, CDR1 LGHNT and CDR2 FRNRAP. Deletions cut 7 bases from V and 8 bases from J, with 21 bases between. Profiling relied on immunoSEQ multiplex PCR, and the TCRdb table lists in-frame clones only, not all of them. Of over 150,000 clones in the sample, approximately 92% are singletons; the top ten hold around 2%. The J gene is TRBJ2-1, the V gene TRBV12-5; TRBD2 might be the D (5 bases). Sequencing used blood. The TCR sequence derives from a woman aged 40 to 49 in good health. CDR3 in DNA: TGTGCTAGTGCCCCCGGGTTGAGGGAGAGGGATGAGCAGTTCTTC. It is translated as CASAPGLRERDEQFF.